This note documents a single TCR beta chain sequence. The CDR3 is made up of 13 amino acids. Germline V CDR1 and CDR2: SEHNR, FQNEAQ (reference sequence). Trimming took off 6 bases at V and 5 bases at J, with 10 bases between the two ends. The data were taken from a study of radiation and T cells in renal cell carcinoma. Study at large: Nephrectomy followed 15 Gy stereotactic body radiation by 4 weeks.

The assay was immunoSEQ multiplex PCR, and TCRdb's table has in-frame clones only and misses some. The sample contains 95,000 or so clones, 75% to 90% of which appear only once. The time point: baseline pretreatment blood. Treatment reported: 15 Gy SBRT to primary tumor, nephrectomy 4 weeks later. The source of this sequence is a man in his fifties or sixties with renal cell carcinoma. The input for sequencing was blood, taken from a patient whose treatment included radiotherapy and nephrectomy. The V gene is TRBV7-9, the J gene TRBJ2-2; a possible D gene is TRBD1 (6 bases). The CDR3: CASRKQGTGELFF. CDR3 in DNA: TGTGCCAGCAGAAAACAGGGTACCGGGGAGCTGTTTTTT.